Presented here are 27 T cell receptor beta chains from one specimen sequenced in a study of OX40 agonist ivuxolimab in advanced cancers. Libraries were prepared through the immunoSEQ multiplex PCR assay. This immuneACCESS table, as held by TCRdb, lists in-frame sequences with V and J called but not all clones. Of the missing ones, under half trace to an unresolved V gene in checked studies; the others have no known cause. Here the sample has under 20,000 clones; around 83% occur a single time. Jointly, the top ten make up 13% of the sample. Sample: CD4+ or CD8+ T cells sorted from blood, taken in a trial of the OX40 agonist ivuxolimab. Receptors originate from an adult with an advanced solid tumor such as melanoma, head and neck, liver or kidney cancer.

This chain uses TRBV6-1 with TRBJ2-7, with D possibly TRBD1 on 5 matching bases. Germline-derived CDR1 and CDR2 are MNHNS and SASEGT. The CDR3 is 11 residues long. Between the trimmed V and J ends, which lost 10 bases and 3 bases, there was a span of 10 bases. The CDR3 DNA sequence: TGTGCCATTCAGGGATACTACGAGCAGTACTTC. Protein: CAIQGYYEQYF.

CDR3 DNA sequence: TGCGCCAGCAGCTCGGGACAGGGTTTAGATGGCTACACCTTC. This encodes CASSSGQGLDGYTF. The gene calls are TRBV5-1 and TRBJ1-2, with 9 bases that match TRBD1. V trimming: 3 bases; J trimming: 6 bases; junction bases outside the gene matches: 6. The CDR3 is 14 amino acids. Germline CDR1 and CDR2: SGHRS and YFSETQ.

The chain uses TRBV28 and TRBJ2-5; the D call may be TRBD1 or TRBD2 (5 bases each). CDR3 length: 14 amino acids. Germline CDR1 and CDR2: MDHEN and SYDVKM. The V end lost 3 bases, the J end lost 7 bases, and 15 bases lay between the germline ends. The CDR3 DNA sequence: TGTGCCAGCAGTTTTAGGGGAGTCGGCGGGACCCAGTACTTC. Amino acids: CASSFRGVGGTQYF.

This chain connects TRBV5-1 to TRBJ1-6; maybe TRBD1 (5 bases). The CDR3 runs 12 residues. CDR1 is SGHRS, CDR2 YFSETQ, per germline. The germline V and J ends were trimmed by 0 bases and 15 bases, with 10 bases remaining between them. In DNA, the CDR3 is TGCGCCAGCAGCTTGGATTGGGGGTACCTCCACTTT. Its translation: CASSLDWGYLHF.

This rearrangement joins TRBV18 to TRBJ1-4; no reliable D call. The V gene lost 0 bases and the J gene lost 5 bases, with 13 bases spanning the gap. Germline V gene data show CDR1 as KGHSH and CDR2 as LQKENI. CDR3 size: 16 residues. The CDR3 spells CASSPPEELKNEKLFF. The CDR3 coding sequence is TGTGCCAGCTCACCACCGGAGGAGTTGAAGAATGAAAAACTGTTTTTT.

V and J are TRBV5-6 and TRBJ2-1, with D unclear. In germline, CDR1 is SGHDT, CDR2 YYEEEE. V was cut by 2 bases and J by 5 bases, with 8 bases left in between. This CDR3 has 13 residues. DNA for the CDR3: TGTGCCAGCAGCTTCGAACGGAACAATGAGCAGTTCTTC. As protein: CASSFERNNEQFF.

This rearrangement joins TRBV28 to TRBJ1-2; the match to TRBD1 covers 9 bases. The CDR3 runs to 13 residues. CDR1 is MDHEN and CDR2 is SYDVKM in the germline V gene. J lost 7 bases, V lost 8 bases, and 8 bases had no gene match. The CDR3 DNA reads TGTGCCAGCGGCGGACAGGGGATAAGTGGCTACACCTTC. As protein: CASGGQGISGYTF.

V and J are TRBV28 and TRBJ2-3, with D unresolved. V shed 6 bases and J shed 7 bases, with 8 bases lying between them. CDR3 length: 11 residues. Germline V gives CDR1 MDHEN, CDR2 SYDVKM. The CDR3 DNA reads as TGTGCCAGCAGCCTTTGGAATACGCAGTATTTT. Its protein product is CASSLWNTQYF.

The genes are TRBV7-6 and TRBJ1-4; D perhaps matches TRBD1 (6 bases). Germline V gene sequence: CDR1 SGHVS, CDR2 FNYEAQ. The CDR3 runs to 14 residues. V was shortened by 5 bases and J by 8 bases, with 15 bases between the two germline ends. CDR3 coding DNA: TGTGCCAGCAGCCCAGGGGACTCGGGGGAAAAACTGTTTTTT. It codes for CASSPGDSGEKLFF. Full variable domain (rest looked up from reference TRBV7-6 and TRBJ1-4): GAGVSQSPRYKVTKRGQDVALRCDPISGHVSLYWYRQALGQGPEFLTYFNYEAQQDKSGLPNDRFSAERPEGSISTLTIQRTEQRDSAMYRCASSPGDSGEKLFFGSGTQLSVL.

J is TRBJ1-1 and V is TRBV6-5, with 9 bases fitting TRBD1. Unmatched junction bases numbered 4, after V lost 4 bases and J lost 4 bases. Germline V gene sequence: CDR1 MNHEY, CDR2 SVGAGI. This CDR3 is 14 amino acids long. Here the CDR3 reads CASSSGQGRTEAFF. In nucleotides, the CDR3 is TGTGCCAGCAGTTCGGGACAGGGACGCACTGAAGCTTTCTTT.

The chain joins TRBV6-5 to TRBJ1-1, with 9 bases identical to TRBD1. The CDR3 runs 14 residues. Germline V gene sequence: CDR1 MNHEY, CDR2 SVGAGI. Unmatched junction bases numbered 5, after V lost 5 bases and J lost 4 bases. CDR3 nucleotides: TGTGCCAGCAGTGGACAGGGGATGGGCACTGAAGCTTTCTTT. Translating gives CASSGQGMGTEAFF.

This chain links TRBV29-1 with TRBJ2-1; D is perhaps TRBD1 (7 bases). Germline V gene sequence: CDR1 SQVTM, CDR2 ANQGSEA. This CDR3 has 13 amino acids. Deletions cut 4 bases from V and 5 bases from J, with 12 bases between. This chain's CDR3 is CSVGAGGNNEQFF. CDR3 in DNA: TGCAGCGTTGGGGCAGGGGGGAACAATGAGCAGTTCTTC.

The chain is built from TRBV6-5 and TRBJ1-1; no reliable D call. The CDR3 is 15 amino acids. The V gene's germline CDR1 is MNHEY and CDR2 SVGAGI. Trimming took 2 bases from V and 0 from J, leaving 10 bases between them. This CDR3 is CASSYGVQMNTEAFF. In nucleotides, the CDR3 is TGTGCCAGCAGTTACGGGGTACAGATGAACACTGAAGCTTTCTTT.

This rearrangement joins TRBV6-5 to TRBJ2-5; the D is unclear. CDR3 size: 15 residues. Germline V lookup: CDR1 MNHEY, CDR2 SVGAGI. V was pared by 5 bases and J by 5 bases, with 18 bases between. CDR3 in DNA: TGTGCCAGCAGTCCCTTTACCCCAAATGGGGAGACCCAGTACTTC. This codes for CASSPFTPNGETQYF.

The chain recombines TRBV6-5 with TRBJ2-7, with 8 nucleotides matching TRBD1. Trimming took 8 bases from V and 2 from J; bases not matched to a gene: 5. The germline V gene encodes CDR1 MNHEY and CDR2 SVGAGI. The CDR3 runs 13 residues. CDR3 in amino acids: CASARQGTYEQYF. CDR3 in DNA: TGTGCCAGCGCAAGACAGGGGACCTACGAGCAGTACTTC.

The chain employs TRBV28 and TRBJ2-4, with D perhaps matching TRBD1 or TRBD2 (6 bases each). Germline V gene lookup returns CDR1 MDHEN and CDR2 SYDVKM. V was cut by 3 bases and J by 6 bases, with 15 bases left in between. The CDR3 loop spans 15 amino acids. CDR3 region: CASSFPRGGGNIQYF. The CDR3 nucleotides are TGTGCCAGCAGTTTCCCCAGGGGAGGCGGAAACATTCAGTACTTC.

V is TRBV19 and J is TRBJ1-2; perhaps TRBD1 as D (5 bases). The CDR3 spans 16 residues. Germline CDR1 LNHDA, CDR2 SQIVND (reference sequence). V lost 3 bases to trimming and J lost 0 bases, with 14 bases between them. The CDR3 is CASSIPKTEANYGYTF. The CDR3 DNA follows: TGTGCCAGTAGTATCCCAAAGACAGAAGCTAACTATGGCTACACCTTC.

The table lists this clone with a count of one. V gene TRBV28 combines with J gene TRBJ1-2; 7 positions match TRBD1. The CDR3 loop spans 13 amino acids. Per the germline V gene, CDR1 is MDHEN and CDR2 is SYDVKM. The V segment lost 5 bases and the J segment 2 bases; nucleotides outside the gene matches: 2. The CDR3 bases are TGTGCCAGCAGTGTGGACAGGAACTATGGCTACACCTTC. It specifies CASSVDRNYGYTF.

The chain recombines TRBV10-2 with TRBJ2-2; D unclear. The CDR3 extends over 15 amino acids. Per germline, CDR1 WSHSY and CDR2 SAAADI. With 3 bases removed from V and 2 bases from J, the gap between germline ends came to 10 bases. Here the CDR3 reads CASSDGRINTGELFF. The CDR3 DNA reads TGCGCCAGCAGTGACGGGCGGATCAACACCGGGGAGCTGTTTTTT.

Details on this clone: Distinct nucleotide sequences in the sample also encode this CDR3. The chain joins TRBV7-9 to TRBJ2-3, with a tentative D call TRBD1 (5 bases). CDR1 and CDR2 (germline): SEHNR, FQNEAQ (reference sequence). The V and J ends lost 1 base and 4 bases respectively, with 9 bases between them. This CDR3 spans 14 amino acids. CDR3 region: CASSLGGASDTQYF. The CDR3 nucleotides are TGTGCCAGCAGCTTAGGTGGGGCCTCAGATACGCAGTATTTT.

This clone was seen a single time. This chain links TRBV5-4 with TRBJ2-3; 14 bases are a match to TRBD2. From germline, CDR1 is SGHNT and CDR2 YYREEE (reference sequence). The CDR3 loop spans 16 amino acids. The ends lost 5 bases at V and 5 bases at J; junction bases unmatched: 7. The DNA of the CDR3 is TGTGCCAGCAGTGGGGGACTAGCGGGAGTACAAGATACGCAGTATTTT. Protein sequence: CASSGGLAGVQDTQYF.

For the CDR3, the DNA is TGTGCCAGCAGCCCCCGGGACTACCAAGAGACCCAGTACTTC. Translating gives CASSPRDYQETQYF. The chain combines TRBV9 with TRBJ2-5; a possible D gene is TRBD2 (6 bases). V was cut by 4 bases and J by 0 bases, with 10 bases left in between. The CDR3 consists of 14 residues. The germline V gene encodes CDR1 SGDLS and CDR2 YYNGEE.

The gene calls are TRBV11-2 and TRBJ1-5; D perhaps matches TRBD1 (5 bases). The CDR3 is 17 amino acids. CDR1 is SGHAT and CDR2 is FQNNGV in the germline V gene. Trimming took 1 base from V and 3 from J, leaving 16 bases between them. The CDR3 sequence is CASSLGGGRGVNQPQHF. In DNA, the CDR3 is TGTGCCAGCAGCTTAGGGGGAGGGAGGGGTGTCAATCAGCCCCAGCATTTT.

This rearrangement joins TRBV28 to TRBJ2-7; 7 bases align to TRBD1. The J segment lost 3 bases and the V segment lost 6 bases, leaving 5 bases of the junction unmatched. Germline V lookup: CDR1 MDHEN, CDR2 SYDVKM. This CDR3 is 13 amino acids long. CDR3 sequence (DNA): TGTGCCAGCAGACCGGGACAGCTCTACGAGCAGTACTTC. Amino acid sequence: CASRPGQLYEQYF.

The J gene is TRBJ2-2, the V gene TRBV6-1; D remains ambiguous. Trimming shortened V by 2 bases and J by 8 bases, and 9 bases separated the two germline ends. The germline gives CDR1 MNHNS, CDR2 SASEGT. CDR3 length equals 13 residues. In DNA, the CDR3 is TGTGCCAGCAGTGAACCCTCTTTGGGGGAGCTGTTTTTT. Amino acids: CASSEPSLGELFF.

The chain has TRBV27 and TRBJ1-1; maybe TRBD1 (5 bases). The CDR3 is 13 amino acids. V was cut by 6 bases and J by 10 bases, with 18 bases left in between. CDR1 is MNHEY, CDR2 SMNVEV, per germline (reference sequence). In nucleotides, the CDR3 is TGTGCCAGCAGCCGATGGGGGGAGGAGGGAGCTTTCTTT. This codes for CASSRWGEEGAFF.

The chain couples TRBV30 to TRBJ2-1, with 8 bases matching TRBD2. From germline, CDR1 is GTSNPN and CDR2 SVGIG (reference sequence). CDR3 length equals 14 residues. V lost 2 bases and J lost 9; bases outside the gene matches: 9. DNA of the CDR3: TGTGCCTGGAGTAAGAGCGGGGGCAGCAGTGAGCAGTTCTTC. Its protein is CAWSKSGGSSEQFF. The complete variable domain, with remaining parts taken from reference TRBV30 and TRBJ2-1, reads SQTIHQWPATLVQPVGSPLSLECTVEGTSNPNLYWYRQAAGRGLQLLFYSVGIGQISSEVPQNLSASRPQDRQFILSSKKLLLSDSGFYLCAWSKSGGSSEQFFGPGTRLTVL.